Shown below are 16 T cell receptor beta chains from a single sample sequenced in a study of control samples from healthy donors and cancer patients. Data came from immunoSEQ multiplex PCR; TCRdb stores just in-frame clones and leaves some out. The data hold around 200,000 clones, with 80% to 95% observed a single time. Sequenced: blood. These receptors all stem from a man younger than 35 in good health.

A single count supports this clone. The chain recombines TRBV10-3 with TRBJ2-1; TRBD2 aligns across 11 bases. J was trimmed by 8 bases and V by 3 bases; bases with no gene match: 12. CDR1 and CDR2 from the germline V gene are ENHRY and SYGVKD. The CDR3 has 17 amino acids. The CDR3 reads CAISELAGGLVSDEQFF. The DNA of the CDR3 is TGTGCCATCAGTGAATTAGCGGGGGGGCTAGTTAGCGATGAGCAGTTCTTC.

This chain connects TRBV7-6 to TRBJ1-3, with TRBD1 matching over 10 bases. Germline loops: CDR1 SGHVS, CDR2 FNYEAQ. CDR3 length: 18 amino acids. Trimming cost V 3 bases and J 6 bases; bases outside gene matches: 14. As DNA, the CDR3 is TGTGCCAGCAGCTTTGGACAGGGGGGAGTTTTATCGGAAAACACCATATATTTT. This encodes CASSFGQGGVLSENTIYF.

The chain couples TRBV18 to TRBJ1-4; no clear D gene. Trimming took off 4 bases at V and 11 bases at J, with 11 bases between the two ends. Germline V gene sequence: CDR1 KGHSH, CDR2 LQKENI. The CDR3 has 12 residues. In DNA, the CDR3 is TGTGCCAGCTCACTTAAAGGACGTAAACTGTTTTTT. Translation gives CASSLKGRKLFF.

The CDR3 nucleotides are TGTGCCAGCAGTGAAGACAGCCGAGACAGCTACACCTTC. Amino acids: CASSEDSRDSYTF. The chain joins TRBV25-1 to TRBJ1-2; a weak D match, TRBD1 (5 bases). The CDR3 is made up of 13 amino acids. Germline CDR1 reads MGHDK; CDR2 reads SYGVNS. Trimming shortened V by 2 bases and J by 9 bases, and 13 bases separated the two germline ends.

V is TRBV19 and J is TRBJ2-3; 9 bases map to TRBD2. V shed 7 bases, J shed 6 bases, and the junction held 11 bases outside the gene matches. Germline CDR1 reads LNHDA; CDR2 reads SQIVND (reference sequence). CDR3 length: 15 residues. As DNA, the CDR3 is TGTGCCAGTACCCCTTGGAGCGGGGGGTCGGATACGCAGTATTTT. Translation gives CASTPWSGGSDTQYF.

V and J are TRBV9 and TRBJ1-2; 7 nucleotides align to TRBD1. The CDR3 is made up of 16 amino acids. Germline V gene lookup returns CDR1 SGDLS and CDR2 YYNGEE. The junction had 9 bases not matched to a gene; V was cut back by 1 base and J by 3 bases. CDR3 residues: CASSVSGDRAHYGYTF. The CDR3 DNA follows: TGTGCCAGCAGCGTATCCGGCGACAGGGCACACTATGGCTACACCTTC.

The gene calls are TRBV5-1 and TRBJ2-2, with a weak D call TRBD2 (6 bases). CDR3 size: 15 residues. Germline CDR1 and CDR2: SGHRS and YFSETQ. Trimming removed 4 bases from V and 0 bases from J, with 10 bases in between. This chain's CDR3 is CASSQGLPNTGELFF. CDR3 bases: TGCGCCAGCAGCCAGGGACTGCCGAACACCGGGGAGCTGTTTTTT.

The rearrangement links TRBV27 to TRBJ1-6, with no clear D. The CDR3 covers 13 residues. V dropped 4 bases and J dropped 7 bases, with 8 bases sitting between them. CDR1 MNHEY and CDR2 SMNVEV come from the germline V gene (reference sequence). The CDR3 DNA is TGTGCCAGCAGTTCCACAGTAAATTCACCCCTCCACTTT. As protein: CASSSTVNSPLHF.

The chain links TRBV29-1 to TRBJ1-2, with 7 bases fitting TRBD1. The CDR3 is made up of 14 amino acids. The germline gives CDR1 SQVTM, CDR2 ANQGSEA. V was clipped by 5 bases and J by 7 bases; unmatched bases: 13. The CDR3 loop reads CSVRLLQGYSGYTF. CDR3 DNA sequence: TGCAGCGTTCGACTATTACAGGGGTATTCTGGCTACACCTTC.

The rearrangement uses TRBV6-5 and TRBJ2-7; 9 nucleotides align to TRBD1. Unmatched junction bases numbered 6, after V lost 6 bases and J lost 3 bases. The CDR3 extends over 14 amino acids. The germline V gene encodes CDR1 MNHEY and CDR2 SVGAGI. The CDR3 DNA reads as TGTGCCAGCAGGGGACAGGGAGCCCACTACGAGCAGTACTTC. Translated, it gives CASRGQGAHYEQYF.

This rearrangement joins TRBV6-4 to TRBJ1-3; no definite D call. CDR3 size: 16 residues. V was pared by 5 bases and J by 0 bases, with 14 bases between. Per the germline V gene, CDR1 is MRHNA and CDR2 is SNTAGT. The CDR3 bases are TGTGCCAGCAGTCGCTCAAGACCGAGCTCTGGAAACACCATATATTTT. Translating gives CASSRSRPSSGNTIYF.

The chain recombines TRBV19 with TRBJ1-2; weak D call: TRBD1 (5 bases). Trimming left V 3 bases short and J 5 bases short, with 28 bases between. This CDR3 contains 19 residues. Germline CDR1 LNHDA, CDR2 SQIVND (reference sequence). The CDR3 DNA is TGTGCCAGTAGTATTAGGGGACCAGGGAGGATTCGATACGAGTATGGCTACACCTTC. Translating it yields CASSIRGPGRIRYEYGYTF.

This chain joins TRBV5-8 and TRBJ1-1; 7 nucleotides agree with TRBD1. J gave up 1 base and V 4 bases, and 4 bases lay outside the gene matches. CDR1 and CDR2 (germline): SGHTS, YDEGEE. This CDR3 comprises 14 residues. The CDR3 reads CASSKGQRNTEAFF. The CDR3 DNA reads as TGTGCCAGCAGCAAGGGACAGCGGAACACTGAAGCTTTCTTT.

The chain has TRBV6-5 and TRBJ2-1; D call uncertain. This CDR3 comprises 15 residues. Germline V CDR1 and CDR2: MNHEY, SVGAGI. The V and J ends lost 4 bases and 0 bases respectively, with 10 bases between them. The CDR3 region has the DNA TGTGCCAGCAGTTCCGTCCGGTCCTCCTACAATGAGCAGTTCTTC. Residues: CASSSVRSSYNEQFF.

This clone was seen just once. The CDR3 sequence is CASREGTGGPHTDTQYF. CDR3 sequence (DNA): TGTGCCAGCAGGGAGGGGACAGGGGGCCCCCACACAGATACGCAGTATTTT. This chain joins TRBV7-3 and TRBJ2-3; 12 bases are a match to TRBD1. V gave up 6 bases and J gave up 2 bases; unmatched junction bases: 9. This CDR3 comprises 17 residues. Germline loops: CDR1 SGHTA, CDR2 FQGTGA.

The J gene is TRBJ1-4, the V gene TRBV10-3, with unresolved D. V lost 6 bases, J lost 5 bases, and 13 bases lay in between. The CDR3 is 14 amino acids. Germline V gene data show CDR1 as ENHRY and CDR2 as SYGVKD. Written as DNA, the CDR3 is TGTGCCATCAGCCCCGGGTTGGCGAATGAAAAACTGTTTTTT. It specifies CAISPGLANEKLFF.